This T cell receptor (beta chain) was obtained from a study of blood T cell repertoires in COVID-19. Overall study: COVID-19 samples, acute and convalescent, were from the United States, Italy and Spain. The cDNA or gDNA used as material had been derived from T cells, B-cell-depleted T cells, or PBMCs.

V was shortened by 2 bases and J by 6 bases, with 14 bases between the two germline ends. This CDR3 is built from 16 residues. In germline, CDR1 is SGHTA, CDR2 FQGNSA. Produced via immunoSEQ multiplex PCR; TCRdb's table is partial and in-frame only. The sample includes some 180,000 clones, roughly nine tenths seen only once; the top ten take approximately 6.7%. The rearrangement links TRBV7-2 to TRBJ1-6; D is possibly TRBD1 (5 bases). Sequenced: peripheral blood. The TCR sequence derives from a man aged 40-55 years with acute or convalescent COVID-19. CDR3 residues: CASSLRGAVLNSPLHF. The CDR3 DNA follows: TGTGCCAGCAGCTTACGTGGGGCAGTCCTTAATTCACCCCTCCACTTT.